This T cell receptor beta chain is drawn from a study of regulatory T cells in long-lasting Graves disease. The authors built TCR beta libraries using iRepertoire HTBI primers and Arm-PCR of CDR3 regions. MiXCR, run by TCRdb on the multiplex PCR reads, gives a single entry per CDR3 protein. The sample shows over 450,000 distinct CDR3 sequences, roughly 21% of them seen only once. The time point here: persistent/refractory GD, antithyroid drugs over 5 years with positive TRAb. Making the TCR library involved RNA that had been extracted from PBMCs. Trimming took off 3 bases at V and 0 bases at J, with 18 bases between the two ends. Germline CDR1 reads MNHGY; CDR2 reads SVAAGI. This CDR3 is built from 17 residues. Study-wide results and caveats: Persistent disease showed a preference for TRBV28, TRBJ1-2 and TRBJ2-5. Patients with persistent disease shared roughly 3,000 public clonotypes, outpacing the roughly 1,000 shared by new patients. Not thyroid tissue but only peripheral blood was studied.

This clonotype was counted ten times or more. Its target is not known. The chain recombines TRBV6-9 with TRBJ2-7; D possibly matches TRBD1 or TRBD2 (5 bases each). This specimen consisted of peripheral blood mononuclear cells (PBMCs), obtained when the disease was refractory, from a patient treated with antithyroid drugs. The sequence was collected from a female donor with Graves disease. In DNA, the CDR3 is TGTGCCAGCAGTTACGATTCGGGGCCCCTTACCTCCTACGAGCAGTACTTC. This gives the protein CASSYDSGPLTSYEQYF.